This T cell receptor beta chain was sequenced during a study of T cells in Graves' hyperthyroidism and ophthalmopathy. This CDR3 has 14 amino acids. Trimming removed 1 base from V and 5 bases from J, with 14 bases in between. Germline V CDR1 and CDR2: GTSNPN, SVGIG (reference sequence). This clonotype was seen only a few times. There were TCR beta CDR3 regions amplified from RNA transcripts. When the TCR CDR3 underwent first-round RT-PCR, the HTBI primer set was used. Each CDR3 protein gets one entry after TCRdb re-called the multiplex PCR reads with MiXCR. The sample contains 200,000 to 250,000 distinct CDR3 sequences, roughly 22% of which appear only once.

The chain employs TRBV30 and TRBJ1-1, with D unresolved. This TCR came from a woman aged 40 to 50 with Graves' ophthalmopathy. Sequenced: blood. In DNA, the CDR3 is TGTGCCTGGAGTGGGGTGCCCTCCCGGACTGAAGCTTTCTTT. Protein product: CAWSGVPSRTEAFF.